The 4 T cell receptor beta chains given below trace back to one sample, sequenced in a study of RUNX1 and TCR beta rearrangement in T-cell leukemia. TCR beta DJ and VDJ rearrangements were read by next generation amplicon sequencing. Using its own MiXCR run on the PCR reads, TCRdb lists one record per CDR3 protein. The sample comprises 150 to 200 distinct CDR3 sequences, about 38% of which are singletons, and 58% rests with the top ten. Sequencing was performed on blood. All receptors come from a female donor with T-cell acute lymphoblastic leukemia.

This clonotype is labeled large (0.1 to 1%). The chain uses TRBV27 and TRBJ1-1; D is possibly TRBD1 (5 bases). The CDR3 is 15 amino acids. The V gene lost 1 base and the J gene lost 1 base, with 10 bases spanning the gap. Germline V gives CDR1 MNHEY, CDR2 SMNVEV (reference sequence). This CDR3 is CASSLYQGPNTEAFF. In nucleotides, the CDR3 is TGTGCCAGCAGTTTATACCAGGGCCCGAACACTGAAGCTTTCTTT.

V gene TRBV20-1 combines with J gene TRBJ1-2; no definite D call. This CDR3 is 15 amino acids long. In germline, CDR1 is DFQATT, CDR2 SNEGSKA (reference sequence). V dropped 0 bases and J dropped 5 bases, with 16 bases sitting between them. CDR3 loop: CSARDSEGSRYGYTF. In DNA, the CDR3 is TGCAGTGCTAGAGATTCGGAGGGAAGTAGGTATGGCTACACCTTC.

The chain employs TRBV19 and TRBJ1-5; D gene ambiguous. The germline V gene encodes CDR1 LNHDA and CDR2 SQIVND (reference sequence). The ends were cut back, 5 bases at V and 3 bases at J, with 11 bases in the middle. The CDR3 has 14 residues. The CDR3: CASSGLSVNQPQHF. Written as DNA, the CDR3 is TGTGCCAGTAGTGGACTGTCTGTCAATCAGCCCCAGCATTTT.

The chain uses TRBV19 and TRBJ2-2; weak D call: TRBD2 (5 bases). Per the germline V gene, CDR1 is LNHDA and CDR2 is SQIVND (reference sequence). The V gene lost 8 bases and the J gene lost 5 bases, with 12 bases spanning the gap. The CDR3 is 13 residues long. Written as DNA, the CDR3 is TGTGCCAGTCGGATAGGACTTACCGGGGAGCTGTTTTTT. Protein: CASRIGLTGELFF.